This TCR beta chain was recovered during a study of T cells in Graves' hyperthyroidism and ophthalmopathy. Study observations and caveats: Peripheral blood also featured most of the thyroid clonotypes expanded above 0.001.

Germline CDR1 SGHTA, CDR2 FQGNSA. The length of the CDR3 is 14 residues. V trimming: 5 bases; J trimming: 2 bases; junction bases outside the gene matches: 2. Hyperthyroidism, newly diagnosed and lasting under 2 months, affected patients aged 18 to 65. This clonotype was recorded a few times. Its antigen is unidentified. What was amplified from RNA transcripts were TCR beta CDR3 regions. The TCR CDR3 first-round RT-PCR relied on the HTBI primer set. TCRdb called the multiplex PCR reads again in MiXCR, with one record for every CDR3 protein. The sample records a few hundred thousand distinct CDR3 sequences, more than 15% being singletons.

The sample consisted of blood. The chain carries TRBV7-2 and TRBJ1-4, with 7 bases aligning to TRBD1. This TCR was sampled from a woman aged 25 to 39 with Graves' hyperthyroidism. In DNA form, the CDR3 reads TGTGCCAGCAGCAAACAGGGGACTAATGAAAAACTGTTTTTT. This translates into CASSKQGTNEKLFF.